A single sample is the source of the 20 T cell receptor beta chains below, sequenced in a study of shared clonotypes between healthy human individuals. Positive CCR7 selection of CD45RO-negative cells yielded the naive CD8 cells, and terminally differentiated effector memory CD45RA+ cells were excluded. TCRdb keeps only in-frame clones here, not all; method: immunoSEQ multiplex PCR. The data hold fewer than 800,000 clones, with about 90% observed a single time. The specimen was naive CD8+ T cells sorted from blood. The source is a young man in good health.

This rearrangement joins TRBV10-1 to TRBJ2-5; no firm D call. CDR3 length equals 12 residues. Germline loops: CDR1 WNHNN, CDR2 SYGVQD (reference sequence). The V end was cut by 3 bases, the J end by 2 bases, with 4 bases between. CDR3 loop: CASSDLQETQYF. The CDR3 DNA follows: TGCGCCAGCAGTGATCTTCAAGAGACCCAGTACTTC.

The chain uses TRBV19 and TRBJ1-3; no reliable D call. V shed 1 base and J shed 4 bases, with 11 bases lying between them. CDR1 LNHDA and CDR2 SQIVND come from the germline V gene (reference sequence). The CDR3 length is 15 residues. CDR3 in amino acids: CASSIGPEEGNTIYF. In DNA form, the CDR3 reads TGTGCCAGTAGTATAGGACCTGAAGAGGGAAACACCATATATTTT.

The rearrangement joins TRBV6-6 to TRBJ1-5; D not resolved. This CDR3 contains 15 residues. CDR1 MNHNY and CDR2 SVGAGI come from the germline V gene (reference sequence). The ends were cut back, 0 bases at V and 2 bases at J, with 8 bases in the middle. The CDR3 coding sequence is TGTGCCAGCAGTTACTCTCGGCGAGGCAATCAGCCCCAGCATTTT. Translation gives CASSYSRRGNQPQHF.

The rearrangement links TRBV15 to TRBJ2-2; tentatively, D is TRBD1 or TRBD2 (5 bases each). V was trimmed by 9 bases and J by 1 base, leaving 9 bases between them. In germline, CDR1 is LNHNV, CDR2 YYDKDF (reference sequence). This CDR3 is 13 amino acids long. The CDR3 spells CATGDLNTGELFF. DNA for the CDR3: TGTGCCACGGGGGATTTGAACACCGGGGAGCTGTTTTTT.

In DNA, the CDR3 is TGTGCCAGCAGCGTACAACTAGCGGGAGGGCCTTTCCCCACAGATACGCAGTATTTT. Translated, it gives CASSVQLAGGPFPTDTQYF. The chain uses TRBV9 and TRBJ2-3, with 13 bases lining up with TRBD2. After removal of 1 base from V and 2 bases from J, the junction contained 10 bases not matched to a gene. The CDR3 runs to 19 residues. Per the germline V gene, CDR1 is SGDLS and CDR2 is YYNGEE.

This chain links TRBV29-1 with TRBJ2-3, with D maybe TRBD2 (5 bases). V was clipped by 5 bases and J by 1 base, with 16 bases between them. Germline V gene lookup returns CDR1 SQVTM and CDR2 ANQGSEA. This CDR3 region has 15 residues. The CDR3 reads CSVISPQAGTDTQYF. The CDR3 DNA follows: TGCAGCGTTATAAGCCCCCAAGCGGGCACAGATACGCAGTATTTT.

This clone is a singleton in its sample. The chain uses TRBV28 and TRBJ2-1; no clear D gene. Germline lookup yields CDR1 MDHEN and CDR2 SYDVKM. The ends were cut back, 2 bases at V and 8 bases at J, with 16 bases in the middle. This CDR3 has 15 amino acids. The CDR3 is CASSLKARPSHEQFF. The DNA for the CDR3 is TGTGCCAGCAGTTTAAAAGCTAGGCCATCCCATGAGCAGTTCTTC.

This chain connects TRBV6-5 to TRBJ2-1, with D perhaps TRBD2 (6 bases). V lost 0 bases to trimming and J lost 5 bases, with 11 bases between them. Looked up from germline, CDR1 is MNHEY and CDR2 is SVGAGI. The CDR3 loop spans 15 amino acids. CDR3 in amino acids: CASSYSIGTDNEQFF. CDR3 DNA: TGTGCCAGCAGTTACTCGATCGGGACTGACAATGAGCAGTTCTTC.

This chain joins TRBV7-9 and TRBJ1-1, with TRBD1 matching 9 bases. J lost 5 bases, V lost 1 base, and 2 bases had no gene match. Germline V gene lookup returns CDR1 SEHNR and CDR2 FQNEAQ (reference sequence). This CDR3 is built from 14 residues. The DNA for the CDR3 is TGTGCCAGCAGCTTAGGAGGGACAGGGACTGAAGCTTTCTTT. Translated: CASSLGGTGTEAFF. Filled out from reference TRBV7-9 and TRBJ1-1, the complete variable domain reads DTGVSQNPRHKITKRGQNVTFRCDPISEHNRLYWYRQTLGQGPEFLTYFQNEAQLEKSRLLSDRFSAERPKGSFSTLEIQRTEQGDSAMYLCASSLGGTGTEAFFGQGTRLTVV.

The chain recombines TRBV4-1 with TRBJ2-5; D is undetermined. V lost 3 bases to trimming and J lost 0 bases, with 8 bases between them. Germline values: CDR1 MGHRA, CDR2 YSYEKL. There are 14 residues in the CDR3. The CDR3 protein is CASSQLEYQETQYF. For the CDR3, the DNA is TGCGCCAGCAGCCAGTTGGAGTACCAAGAGACCCAGTACTTC.

This chain links TRBV9 with TRBJ2-7; unclear D gene. The V and J ends lost 2 bases and 4 bases respectively, with 19 bases between them. Germline V CDR1 and CDR2: SGDLS, YYNGEE. The CDR3 loop spans 16 amino acids. CDR3 bases: TGTGCCAGCAGCGTTGACGGGTTTACCTTGAGTTACGAGCAGTACTTC. This sequence encodes CASSVDGFTLSYEQYF.

J is TRBJ2-1 and V is TRBV7-9, with TRBD1 matching over 7 bases. The CDR3 extends over 15 amino acids. Germline CDR1 SEHNR, CDR2 FQNEAQ (reference sequence). With 5 bases clipped from V and 2 bases from J, the junction kept 6 bases outside the gene matches. CDR3 DNA sequence: TGTGCCAGCAGCCGCTGGGACAGCACCTACAATGAGCAGTTCTTC. Residues: CASSRWDSTYNEQFF.

A note on this clone: Additional DNA sequences in this sample encode the identical CDR3. This chain uses TRBV27 with TRBJ2-1, with 12 bases fitting TRBD2. Germline values: CDR1 MNHEY, CDR2 SMNVEV (reference sequence). This CDR3 comprises 16 residues. With V trimmed by 5 bases and J by 2 bases, 4 bases remained unmatched. CDR3 sequence (DNA): TGTGCCAGCAGTCCCGGACTAGCGGGGACCTACAATGAGCAGTTCTTC. Translated: CASSPGLAGTYNEQFF.

The V gene is TRBV7-9, the J gene TRBJ1-1; a weak D match, TRBD1 (5 bases). Germline CDR1 and CDR2: SEHNR and FQNEAQ (reference sequence). The CDR3 length is 16 residues. V was clipped by 0 bases and J by 0 bases, with 11 bases between them. CDR3 sequence (DNA): TGTGCCAGCAGCTTAGCCAGGGAGAGCATGAACACTGAAGCTTTCTTT. As protein: CASSLARESMNTEAFF.

V usage is TRBV6-1 and J usage is TRBJ1-1, with D tentatively TRBD1 (5 bases). The germline V gene encodes CDR1 MNHNS and CDR2 SASEGT. V lost 1 base and J 0 bases, leaving 18 bases between the germline ends. The CDR3 length is 18 residues. CDR3 residues: CASSEEGLRWPMNTEAFF. DNA for the CDR3: TGTGCCAGCAGTGAAGAGGGGTTGAGGTGGCCCATGAACACTGAAGCTTTCTTT.

The chain recombines TRBV9 with TRBJ2-7, with unresolved D. There are 20 residues in the CDR3. The germline V gene encodes CDR1 SGDLS and CDR2 YYNGEE. Between the trimmed V and J ends, which lost 6 bases and 0 bases, there was a span of 31 bases. The chain's CDR3 is CASIGLSSASDLISSYEQYF. As DNA, the CDR3 is TGTGCCAGCATTGGCCTTTCGTCCGCTTCCGACCTCATAAGCTCCTACGAGCAGTACTTC.

V is TRBV7-8 and J is TRBJ2-7; D may be TRBD2 (6 bases). This CDR3 spans 19 amino acids. Germline CDR1 and CDR2: SGHVS and FQNEAQ. V lost 0 bases and J 3 bases, leaving 24 bases between the germline ends. The CDR3 coding sequence is TGTGCCAGCAGCTTAGCGAAATTCCCGGAGGGCCCTCCGCGCTACGAGCAGTACTTC. It yields the protein CASSLAKFPEGPPRYEQYF.

V gene TRBV6-4 combines with J gene TRBJ2-1, with D possibly being TRBD1 (5 bases). The V end lost 0 bases, the J end lost 8 bases, and 11 bases lay between the germline ends. This CDR3 has 14 amino acids. In germline, CDR1 is MRHNA, CDR2 SNTAGT. For the CDR3, the DNA is TGTGCCAGCAGTGACTCTGCTGGGGCGGATGAGCAGTTCTTC. The encoded protein is CASSDSAGADEQFF.

The chain is built from TRBV28 and TRBJ2-7; no reliable D call. Trimming took 4 bases from V and 4 from J, leaving 17 bases between them. The V gene's germline CDR1 is MDHEN and CDR2 SYDVKM. The CDR3 length is 15 residues. The CDR3 DNA reads as TGTGCCAGCAGTTCGATGACATTCCCGGGTTACGAGCAGTACTTC. Protein: CASSSMTFPGYEQYF.

The chain uses TRBV25-1 and TRBJ2-1; the D gene is possibly TRBD2 (6 bases). CDR3 length equals 13 residues. V was trimmed by 7 bases and J by 6 bases, leaving 13 bases between them. In germline, CDR1 is MGHDK, CDR2 SYGVNS. The DNA of the CDR3 is TGTGCCAGCACCTTGGGCGGGATCAATGAGCAGTTCTTC. Translated: CASTLGGINEQFF.